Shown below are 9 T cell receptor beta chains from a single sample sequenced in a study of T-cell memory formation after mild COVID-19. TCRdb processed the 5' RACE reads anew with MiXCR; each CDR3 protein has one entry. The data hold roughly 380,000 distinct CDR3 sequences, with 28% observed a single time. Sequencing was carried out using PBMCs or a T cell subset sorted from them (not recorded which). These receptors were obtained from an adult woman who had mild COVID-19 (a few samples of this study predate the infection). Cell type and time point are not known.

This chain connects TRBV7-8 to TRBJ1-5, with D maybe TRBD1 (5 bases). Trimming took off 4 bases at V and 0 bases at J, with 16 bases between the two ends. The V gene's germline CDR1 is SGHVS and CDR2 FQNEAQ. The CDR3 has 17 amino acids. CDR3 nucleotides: TGTGCCAGCAGCTACGGGGCCTTCGGGGGTAGCAATCAGCCCCAGCATTTT. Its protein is CASSYGAFGGSNQPQHF.

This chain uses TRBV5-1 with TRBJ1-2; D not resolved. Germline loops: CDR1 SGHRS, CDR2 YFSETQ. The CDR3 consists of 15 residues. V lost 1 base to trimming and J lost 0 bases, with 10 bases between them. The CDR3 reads CASSLIALSNYGYTF. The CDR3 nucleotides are TGCGCCAGCAGCTTGATAGCGTTGTCTAACTATGGCTACACCTTC.

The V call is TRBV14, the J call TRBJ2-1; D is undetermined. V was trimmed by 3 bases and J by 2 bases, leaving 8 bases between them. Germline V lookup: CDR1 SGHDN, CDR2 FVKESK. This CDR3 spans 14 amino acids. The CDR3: CASSQDAPYNEQFF. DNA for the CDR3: TGTGCCAGCAGCCAGGACGCACCCTACAATGAGCAGTTCTTC.

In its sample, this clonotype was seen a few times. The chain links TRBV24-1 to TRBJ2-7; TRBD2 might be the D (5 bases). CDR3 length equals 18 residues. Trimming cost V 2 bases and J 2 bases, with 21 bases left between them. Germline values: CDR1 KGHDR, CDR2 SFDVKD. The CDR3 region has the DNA TGTGCCACCAGTGATTATTCCGGGAAAAGCGATAGACCCTACGAGCAGTACTTC. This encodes CATSDYSGKSDRPYEQYF.

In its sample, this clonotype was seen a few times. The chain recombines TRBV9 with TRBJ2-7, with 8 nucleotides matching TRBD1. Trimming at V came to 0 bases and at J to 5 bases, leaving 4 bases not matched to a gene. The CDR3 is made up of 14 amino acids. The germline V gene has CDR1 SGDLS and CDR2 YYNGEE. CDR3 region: CASSVGGQGHEQYF. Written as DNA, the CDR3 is TGTGCCAGCAGCGTAGGAGGACAGGGTCACGAGCAGTACTTC.

The CDR3 DNA is TGCAGCGTAAGACCTGACAGGGAAGCTTTCTTT. Its protein is CSVRPDREAFF. V gene TRBV29-1 combines with J gene TRBJ1-1, with D perhaps TRBD1 (6 bases). The CDR3 runs to 11 residues. CDR1 is SQVTM, CDR2 ANQGSEA, per germline. Trimming took 6 bases from V and 8 from J, leaving 13 bases between them.

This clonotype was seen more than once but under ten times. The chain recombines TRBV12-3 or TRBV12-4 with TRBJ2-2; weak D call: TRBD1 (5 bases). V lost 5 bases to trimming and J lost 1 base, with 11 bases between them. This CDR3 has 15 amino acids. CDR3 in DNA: TGTGCCAGCAGTATCCTAACAGGGAACACCGGGGAGCTGTTTTTT. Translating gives CASSILTGNTGELFF.

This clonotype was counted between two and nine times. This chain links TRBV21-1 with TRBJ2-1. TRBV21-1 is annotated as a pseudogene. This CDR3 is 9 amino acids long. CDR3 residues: CARGYRRFF. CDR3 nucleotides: TGTGCCAGAGGCTATCGGCGGTTCTTC.

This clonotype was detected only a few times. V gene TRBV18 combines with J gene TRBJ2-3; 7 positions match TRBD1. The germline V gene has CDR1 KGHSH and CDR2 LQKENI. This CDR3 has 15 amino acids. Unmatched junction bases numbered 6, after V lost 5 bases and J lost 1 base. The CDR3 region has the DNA TGTGCCAGCTCATTAAACAGGGGAGGCACAGATACGCAGTATTTT. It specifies CASSLNRGGTDTQYF.